The rows below give T cell receptor beta chains drawn from one sample of a study of blood T cell repertoires in COVID-19. The protocol was immunoSEQ multiplex PCR, while the TCRdb copy is restricted to in-frame clones and leaves out a portion. In the table there are 210,000 or so clones, roughly 73% of which are singletons. Sample: peripheral blood. Receptor source: a woman aged 80 or over with active or convalescent COVID-19. Both conserved end residues are part of each CDR3. The D gene is left open where the match is weak. Clone size, where shown, is once, few, many, or a class for clones that have expanded.

size: NA; V: TRBV4-3; J: TRBJ1-1; D: NA; CDR3: CASSQDRREEAFF; DNA: TGCGCCAGCAGCCAAGATCGCCGGGAAGAAGCTTTCTTT
size: NA; V: TRBV30; J: TRBJ1-6; D: NA; CDR3: CASLRGRGSPLHF; DNA: TGTGCCTCCCTTAGGGGGAGAGGTTCACCCCTCCACTTT
size: NA; V: TRBV6-2/TRBV6-3; J: TRBJ2-7; D: NA; CDR3: CASSWGRDSPNLPYEQYF; DNA: TGTGCCAGCAGTTGGGGGCGGGACAGCCCAAACTTACCCTACGAGCAGTACTTC
size: NA; V: TRBV9; J: TRBJ2-5; D: TRBD2; CDR3: CASSRGLAGTTQETQYF; DNA: TGTGCCAGCAGCCGGGGACTAGCGGGGACAACACAAGAGACCCAGTACTTC
size: NA; V: TRBV19; J: TRBJ1-5; D: TRBD1; CDR3: CASRLRQGENQPQHF; DNA: TGTGCCAGTAGATTAAGACAGGGGGAGAATCAGCCCCAGCATTTT
size: NA; V: TRBV4-2; J: TRBJ2-3; D: TRBD2; CDR3: CASSTPSGGLHVDTQYF; DNA: TGTGCCAGCAGCACTCCTAGCGGGGGGCTCCACGTCGATACGCAGTATTTT
size: NA; V: TRBV18; J: TRBJ1-3; D: NA; CDR3: CASSPPGGSGNTIYF; DNA: TGTGCCAGCTCCCCCCCGGGGGGCTCTGGAAACACCATATATTTT
size: NA; V: TRBV9; J: TRBJ2-1; D: TRBD2; CDR3: CASSVYGAGGYNEQFF; DNA: TGTGCCAGCAGCGTATACGGAGCGGGGGGATACAATGAGCAGTTCTTC
size: NA; V: TRBV2; J: TRBJ1-5; D: TRBD1; CDR3: CASRRGQGDQPQHF; DNA: TGTGCCAGTCGAAGGGGACAGGGCGACCAGCCCCAGCATTTT
size: few; V: TRBV19; J: TRBJ2-7; D: NA; CDR3: CASSIESGTYEQYF; DNA: TGTGCCAGTAGTATCGAGTCAGGAACGTACGAGCAGTACTTC
size: NA; V: TRBV20-1; J: TRBJ1-2; D: NA; CDR3: CSVLYGYTF; DNA: TGCAGTGTCCTTTATGGCTACACCTTC
size: NA; V: TRBV2; J: TRBJ1-1; D: TRBD1; CDR3: CASSVDTGGTEAFF; DNA: TGTGCCAGCAGTGTCGATACAGGGGGCACTGAAGCTTTCTTT
size: NA; V: TRBV19; J: TRBJ2-5; D: TRBD2; CDR3: CASGWRGGQETQYF; DNA: TGTGCCAGTGGTTGGCGGGGGGGCCAAGAGACCCAGTACTTC
size: NA; V: TRBV5-6; J: TRBJ2-3; D: NA; CDR3: CASSLGRSGTQYF; DNA: TGTGCCAGCAGCTTGGGCCGGAGCGGGACGCAGTATTTT